Each of the 28 T cell receptor beta chains below was sequenced from the same sample in a study of beta chain features in type 1 diabetes. TCRB transcripts that were expressed got sequenced, as all of the isolated RNA had been reverse transcribed. TCRdb's copy holds only in-frame clones and misses some; the assay was immunoSEQ multiplex PCR. The table includes under 450,000 clones, 14% detected once. Sequences were obtained from naive CD4+ T cells from blood. Every receptor here comes from a man in his thirties or forties in good health.

This clone was detected a few times. CDR3 sequence: CASSLVPGGLFF. The CDR3 DNA reads TGTGCCAGCAGCTTAGTTCCGGGAGGGCTGTTTTTT. This chain links TRBV7-6 with TRBJ2-2; 7 nucleotides agree with TRBD2. Germline CDR1 reads SGHVS; CDR2 reads FNYEAQ. With V trimmed by 1 base and J by 13 bases, 3 bases remained unmatched. The CDR3 runs to 12 residues.

This clone was seen a few times. The J gene is TRBJ2-1, the V gene TRBV5-6; perhaps TRBD2 as D (6 bases). The germline CDR1 and CDR2 sequences are SGHDT and YYEEEE. V lost 2 bases to trimming and J lost 1 base, with 13 bases between them. This CDR3 is built from 16 residues. CDR3 residues: CASSLRGLLSYNEQFF. CDR3 sequence (DNA): TGTGCCAGCAGCTTAAGGGGACTCCTTTCCTACAATGAGCAGTTCTTC.

The V gene is TRBV28, the J gene TRBJ2-2, with TRBD1 matching 7 bases. From germline, CDR1 is MDHEN and CDR2 SYDVKM. This CDR3 spans 16 amino acids. V gave up 3 bases and J gave up 7 bases; unmatched junction bases: 11. The CDR3 DNA reads as TGTGCCAGCAGTTTCCCTGACAGGGTTCTTAGCGGGGAGCTGTTTTTT. Amino acid sequence: CASSFPDRVLSGELFF.

This clone was detected a few times. The chain uses TRBV5-4 and TRBJ2-2; perhaps TRBD2 as D (6 bases). V was clipped by 0 bases and J by 7 bases, with 7 bases between them. Germline CDR1 is SGHNT and CDR2 is YYREEE (reference sequence). This CDR3 spans 13 amino acids. The CDR3 reads CASSLAAGGELFF. In DNA, the CDR3 is TGTGCCAGCAGCTTGGCAGCGGGCGGGGAGCTGTTTTTT.

The chain joins TRBV15 to TRBJ2-6; TRBD1 is a possible D gene (5 bases). The CDR3 length is 16 residues. V shed 0 bases and J shed 2 bases, with 8 bases lying between them. Germline V gene sequence: CDR1 LNHNV, CDR2 YYDKDF (reference sequence). DNA for the CDR3: TGTGCCACCAGCAGAGAAGGCAGGGCTGGGGCCAACGTCCTGACTTTC. This gives the protein CATSREGRAGANVLTF. Variable domain in full (rest from reference TRBV15 and TRBJ2-6): DAMVIQNPRYQVTQFGKPVTLSCSQTLNHNVMYWYQQKSSQAPKLLFHYYDKDFNNEADTPDNFQSRRPNTSFCFLDIRSPGLGDTAMYLCATSREGRAGANVLTFGAGSRLTVL.

The CDR3 protein is CASSWGTDTQYF. The CDR3 DNA reads TGTGCCAGCTCATGGGGGACAGATACGCAGTATTTT. The genes are TRBV4-2 and TRBJ2-3; D may be TRBD1 or TRBD2 (5 bases each). Germline V gene sequence: CDR1 LGHNA, CDR2 YNFKEQ. The CDR3 length is 12 residues. V dropped 8 bases and J dropped 3 bases, with 9 bases sitting between them.

The table lists this clone with a few counts. The chain is built from TRBV7-9 and TRBJ1-1, with a possible D match to TRBD1 (6 bases). Germline assignment: CDR1 SEHNR and CDR2 FQNEAQ (reference sequence). V was pared by 5 bases and J by 5 bases, with 12 bases between. This CDR3 has 13 amino acids. The CDR3 bases are TGTGCCAGCAGCGTTCTACAGGGTACTGAAGCTTTCTTT. Amino acid sequence: CASSVLQGTEAFF.

The gene calls are TRBV7-3 and TRBJ2-3; D is ambiguous. Per germline, CDR1 SGHTA and CDR2 FQGTGA. This CDR3 contains 13 residues. With 5 bases removed from V and 6 bases from J, the gap between germline ends came to 12 bases. The CDR3 sequence is CASSHGKGDTQYF. CDR3 nucleotides: TGTGCCAGCAGCCATGGGAAAGGGGATACGCAGTATTTT.

The chain couples TRBV29-1 to TRBJ2-2; D ambiguous. V was trimmed by 2 bases and J by 0 bases, leaving 7 bases between them. CDR3 length: 14 amino acids. Germline V gene sequence: CDR1 SQVTM, CDR2 ANQGSEA. The CDR3 DNA reads as TGCAGCGTTGAAAAGAGAACGAACACCGGGGAGCTGTTTTTT. It specifies CSVEKRTNTGELFF.

The chain has TRBV7-2 and TRBJ2-5; 7 bases are a match to TRBD2. J lost 5 bases, V lost 1 base, and 4 bases had no gene match. The germline V gene has CDR1 SGHTA and CDR2 FQGNSA. There are 14 residues in the CDR3. The CDR3 DNA is TGTGCCAGCAGCTTAGGGACTAGTTGGGAGACCCAGTACTTC. This codes for CASSLGTSWETQYF.

This clone was seen many times. The chain couples TRBV30 to TRBJ2-5; tentative D call: TRBD2 (5 bases). Germline assignment: CDR1 GTSNPN and CDR2 SVGIG (reference sequence). The CDR3 has 15 amino acids. V shed 5 bases and J shed 0 bases, with 16 bases lying between them. CDR3 amino acids: CAWAPGAGNQETQYF. CDR3 DNA: TGTGCCTGGGCCCCCGGCGCGGGTAACCAAGAGACCCAGTACTTC.

The chain joins TRBV30 to TRBJ2-3, with D perhaps matching TRBD2 (6 bases). Trimming shortened V by 3 bases and J by 7 bases, and 14 bases separated the two germline ends. The CDR3 has 13 residues. Germline CDR1 reads GTSNPN; CDR2 reads SVGIG (reference sequence). CDR3 in DNA: TGTGCCTGGAGATGGGGGGTAGAGAATACGCAGTATTTT. This encodes CAWRWGVENTQYF.

This clone was recorded a few times. The chain uses TRBV29-1 and TRBJ1-2; maybe TRBD1 (6 bases). This CDR3 spans 13 amino acids. Per germline, CDR1 SQVTM and CDR2 ANQGSEA. V lost 6 bases to trimming and J lost 0 bases, with 11 bases between them. The CDR3 DNA follows: TGCAGCGTCCCCCGGACAGCTAACTATGGCTACACCTTC. Protein product: CSVPRTANYGYTF.

In this sample, this clone turned up a few times. V usage is TRBV6-4 and J usage is TRBJ2-1; 7 bases agree with TRBD1. CDR3 size: 13 residues. Germline values: CDR1 MRHNA, CDR2 SNTAGT. V was pared by 0 bases and J by 12 bases, with 5 bases of the junction left unmatched. The DNA of the CDR3 is TGTGCCAGCAGTGACTCCGGACAGGCAGCGCAGTTCTTC. The encoded protein is CASSDSGQAAQFF.

This clone was recorded a few times. The chain uses TRBV4-3 and TRBJ2-5; the D gene could be TRBD1 or TRBD2 (6 bases each). Germline assignment: CDR1 LGHNA and CDR2 YSLEER. V was cut by 3 bases and J by 4 bases, with 12 bases left in between. This CDR3 spans 14 amino acids. The CDR3: CASSQTGGGETQYF. As DNA, the CDR3 is TGCGCCAGCAGCCAGACAGGAGGGGGAGAGACCCAGTACTTC.

This clone was found a few times. This chain joins TRBV29-1 and TRBJ1-3; D remains ambiguous. V lost 3 bases, J lost 2 bases, and 11 bases lay in between. This CDR3 region has 14 residues. From germline, CDR1 is SQVTM and CDR2 ANQGSEA. Here the CDR3 DNA reads TGCAGCGTTGAGTTCGGAGACACTGGAAACACCATATATTTT. This encodes CSVEFGDTGNTIYF.

This clone was seen a few times. The chain carries TRBV10-3 and TRBJ2-7, with D perhaps TRBD2 (5 bases). The CDR3 sequence is 13 residues long. The V gene lost 1 base and the J gene lost 6 bases, with 10 bases spanning the gap. CDR1 is ENHRY and CDR2 is SYGVKD in the germline V gene. In DNA form, the CDR3 reads TGTGCCATCAGTGAGTTGGCGGGTGGCGAGCAGTACGTC. Encoded protein: CAISELAGGEQYV.

This sequence joins TRBV2 and TRBJ2-2, with 11 bases fitting TRBD2. Germline CDR1 SNHLY, CDR2 FYNNEI. CDR3 size: 15 residues. V lost 7 bases to trimming and J lost 4 bases; unmatched junction nucleotides: 5. CDR3 protein: CASIGLAGSTGELFF. In DNA form, the CDR3 reads TGTGCCAGCATTGGACTAGCGGGTTCCACCGGGGAGCTGTTTTTT.

This clone occurred a few times. The rearrangement links TRBV30 to TRBJ1-2; a weak D match, TRBD1 (5 bases). Germline V gene data show CDR1 as GTSNPN and CDR2 as SVGIG (reference sequence). The CDR3 is 12 amino acids. Trimming shortened V by 2 bases and J by 7 bases, and 11 bases separated the two germline ends. The CDR3 nucleotides are TGTGCCTGGAGTCCTACCGGGACTGGCTACACCTTC. Protein: CAWSPTGTGYTF.

This clone was seen only a few times. The chain is built from TRBV10-3 and TRBJ2-3; a weak D match, TRBD1 (5 bases). CDR1 is ENHRY and CDR2 is SYGVKD in the germline V gene. Deletions cut 3 bases from V and 0 bases from J, with 16 bases between. The CDR3 runs to 17 residues. CDR3 amino acids: CAISDLLTAASTDTQYF. The CDR3 DNA is TGTGCCATCAGTGACTTATTGACAGCCGCTAGCACAGATACGCAGTATTTT.

The CDR3 coding sequence is TGTGCCTGGAATTCTGTCACGGGGGCTTTCTTT. Its protein product is CAWNSVTGAFF. The chain recombines TRBV30 with TRBJ1-1, with D unresolved. CDR1 and CDR2 (germline): GTSNPN, SVGIG (reference sequence). V was trimmed by 4 bases and J by 11 bases, leaving 14 bases between them. CDR3 length: 11 residues.

This clone appeared a few times. This rearrangement joins TRBV7-9 to TRBJ1-1; D is unresolved. The CDR3 is 12 residues long. Germline V gene data show CDR1 as SEHNR and CDR2 as FQNEAQ (reference sequence). V was cut by 6 bases and J by 3 bases, with 8 bases left in between. CDR3 region: CASSSRHTEAFF. CDR3 in DNA: TGTGCCAGCAGTTCGAGGCACACTGAAGCTTTCTTT.

In its sample, this clone was seen a few times. V usage is TRBV7-2 and J usage is TRBJ1-4; a weak D match, TRBD1 (6 bases). This CDR3 comprises 15 residues. V was cut by 4 bases and J by 6 bases, with 15 bases left in between. Per the germline V gene, CDR1 is SGHTA and CDR2 is FQGNSA. Here the CDR3 DNA reads TGTGCCAGCAGCTCACAGGGTGCGGGGGATGAAAAACTGTTTTTT. This encodes CASSSQGAGDEKLFF.

The chain combines TRBV6-1 with TRBJ2-1; no reliable D call. The V end was cut by 1 base, the J end by 5 bases, with 6 bases between. Germline V gene lookup returns CDR1 MNHNS and CDR2 SASEGT. This CDR3 has 13 amino acids. The CDR3 loop is CASSEGSHNEQFF. The DNA for the CDR3 is TGTGCCAGCAGTGAAGGCAGCCACAATGAGCAGTTCTTC.

This clone was counted only a few times. The genes are TRBV5-1 and TRBJ2-5, with TRBD1 matching 11 bases. The CDR3 sequence is 17 residues long. Germline trimming cut 3 bases from V and 1 base from J; bases unmatched to any gene: 8. Germline values: CDR1 SGHRS, CDR2 YFSETQ. Here the CDR3 DNA reads TGCGCCAGCAGCTGGACCGGGACAGGGGGTTCCCAAGAGACCCAGTACTTC. It specifies CASSWTGTGGSQETQYF.

This clone appeared a few times. The gene calls are TRBV4-1 and TRBJ2-3; a possible D gene is TRBD1 (5 bases). The V and J ends lost 2 bases and 6 bases respectively, with 12 bases between them. The germline gives CDR1 MGHRA, CDR2 YSYEKL. The CDR3 contains 14 residues. The CDR3 loop is CASSQTGLADTQYF. The CDR3 DNA is TGCGCCAGCAGCCAAACAGGTCTTGCGGATACGCAGTATTTT.

CDR3 sequence: CASREGGEETQYF. CDR3 nucleotide sequence: TGTGCCAGCAGAGAGGGAGGGGAAGAGACCCAGTACTTC. The genes are TRBV7-9 and TRBJ2-5, with TRBD2 identical over 7 bases. The ends lost 6 bases at V and 3 bases at J; junction bases unmatched: 4. This CDR3 is built from 13 residues. The germline V gene has CDR1 SEHNR and CDR2 FQNEAQ (reference sequence). Full variable domain (remainder filled in from reference TRBV7-9 and TRBJ2-5): DTGVSQNPRHKITKRGQNVTFRCDPISEHNRLYWYRQTLGQGPEFLTYFQNEAQLEKSRLLSDRFSAERPKGSFSTLEIQRTEQGDSAMYLCASREGGEETQYFGPGTRLLVL.

This chain uses TRBV5-6 with TRBJ1-2; D ambiguous. Per germline, CDR1 SGHDT and CDR2 YYEEEE. The length of the CDR3 is 13 residues. V lost 2 bases to trimming and J lost 3 bases, with 8 bases between them. As DNA, the CDR3 is TGTGCCAGCAGCTTCGTCGCTGACTATGGCTACACCTTC. Translating gives CASSFVADYGYTF.